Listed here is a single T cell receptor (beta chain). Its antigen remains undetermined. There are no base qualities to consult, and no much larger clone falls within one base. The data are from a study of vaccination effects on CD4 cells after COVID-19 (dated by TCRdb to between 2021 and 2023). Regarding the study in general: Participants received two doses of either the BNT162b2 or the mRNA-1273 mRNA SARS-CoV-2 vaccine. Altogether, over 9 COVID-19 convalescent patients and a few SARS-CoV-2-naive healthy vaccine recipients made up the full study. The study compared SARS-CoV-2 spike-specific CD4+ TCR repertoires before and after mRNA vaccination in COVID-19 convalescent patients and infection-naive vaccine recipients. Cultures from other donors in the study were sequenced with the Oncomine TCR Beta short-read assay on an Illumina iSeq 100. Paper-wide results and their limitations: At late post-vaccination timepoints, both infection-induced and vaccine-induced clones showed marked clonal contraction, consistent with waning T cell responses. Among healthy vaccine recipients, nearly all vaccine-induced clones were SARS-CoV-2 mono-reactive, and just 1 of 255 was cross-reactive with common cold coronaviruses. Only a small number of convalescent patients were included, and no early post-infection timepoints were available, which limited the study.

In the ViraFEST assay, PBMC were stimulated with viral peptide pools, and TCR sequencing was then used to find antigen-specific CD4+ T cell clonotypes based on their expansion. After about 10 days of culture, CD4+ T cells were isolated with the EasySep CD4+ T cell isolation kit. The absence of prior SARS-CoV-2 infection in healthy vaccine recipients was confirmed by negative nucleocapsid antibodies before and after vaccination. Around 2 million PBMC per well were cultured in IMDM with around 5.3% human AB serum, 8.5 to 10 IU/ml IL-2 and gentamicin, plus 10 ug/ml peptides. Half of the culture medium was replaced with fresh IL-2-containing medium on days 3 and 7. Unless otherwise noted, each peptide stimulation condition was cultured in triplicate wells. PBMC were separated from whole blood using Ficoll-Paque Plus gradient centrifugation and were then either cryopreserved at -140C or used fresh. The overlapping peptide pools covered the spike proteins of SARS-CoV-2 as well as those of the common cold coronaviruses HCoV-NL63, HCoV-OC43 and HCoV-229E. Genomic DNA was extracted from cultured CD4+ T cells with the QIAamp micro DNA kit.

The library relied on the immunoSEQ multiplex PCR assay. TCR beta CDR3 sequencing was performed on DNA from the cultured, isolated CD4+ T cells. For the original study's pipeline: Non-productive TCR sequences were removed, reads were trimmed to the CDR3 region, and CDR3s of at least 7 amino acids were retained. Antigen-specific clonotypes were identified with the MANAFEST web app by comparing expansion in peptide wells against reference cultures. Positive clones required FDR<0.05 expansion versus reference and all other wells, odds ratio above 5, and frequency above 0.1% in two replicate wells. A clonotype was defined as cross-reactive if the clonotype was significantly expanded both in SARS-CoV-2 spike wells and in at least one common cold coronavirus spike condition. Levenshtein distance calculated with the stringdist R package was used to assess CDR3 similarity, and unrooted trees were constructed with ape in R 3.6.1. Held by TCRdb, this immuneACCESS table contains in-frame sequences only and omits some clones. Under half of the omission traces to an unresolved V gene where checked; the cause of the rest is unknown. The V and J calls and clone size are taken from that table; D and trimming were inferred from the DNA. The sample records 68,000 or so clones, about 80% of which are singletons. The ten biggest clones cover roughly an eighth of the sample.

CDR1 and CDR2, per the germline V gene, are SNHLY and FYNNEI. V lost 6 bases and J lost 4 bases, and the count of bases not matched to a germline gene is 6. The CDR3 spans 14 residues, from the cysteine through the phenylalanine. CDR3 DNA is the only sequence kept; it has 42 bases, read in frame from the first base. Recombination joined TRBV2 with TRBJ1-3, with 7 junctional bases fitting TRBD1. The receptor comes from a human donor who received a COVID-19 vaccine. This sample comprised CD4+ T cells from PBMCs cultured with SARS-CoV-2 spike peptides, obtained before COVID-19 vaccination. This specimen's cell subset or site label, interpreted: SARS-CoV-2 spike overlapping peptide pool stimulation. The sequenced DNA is TGTGCCAGCAGAGGGGACAGCGTGGGAAACACCATATATTTT. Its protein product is CASRGDSVGNTIYF.